This T cell receptor (beta chain) was retrieved from a study of blood T cell repertoires in COVID-19. For the study at large: Nucleic acid was either cDNA or gDNA, and it came from T cells, B-cell-depleted T cells, or PBMCs.

Trimming pared 0 bases from V and 1 base from J, leaving 5 bases between. The germline gives CDR1 SGHRS, CDR2 YFSETQ. The CDR3 spans 14 residues. Per the authors' pipeline: Reference gene primers were amplified, and this amplification served to estimate nucleated cell counts. Only in-frame clones appear in the TCRdb table, and some are missing; sequencing was by immunoSEQ multiplex PCR. V, J and clone size were drawn from that table, and D and trimming were deduced from the DNA. The data contain about 200,000 clones, 85% to 90% of them singletons. This sequence was found in a woman aged 40 to 55 with acute COVID-19. Sequenced input: PBMCs or T cells enriched from blood (not recorded which). The J gene is TRBJ2-1, the V gene TRBV5-1; no reliable D call. The CDR3 is CASSLAQSYNEQFF. DNA for the CDR3: TGCGCCAGCAGCTTGGCACAGTCCTACAATGAGCAGTTCTTC.